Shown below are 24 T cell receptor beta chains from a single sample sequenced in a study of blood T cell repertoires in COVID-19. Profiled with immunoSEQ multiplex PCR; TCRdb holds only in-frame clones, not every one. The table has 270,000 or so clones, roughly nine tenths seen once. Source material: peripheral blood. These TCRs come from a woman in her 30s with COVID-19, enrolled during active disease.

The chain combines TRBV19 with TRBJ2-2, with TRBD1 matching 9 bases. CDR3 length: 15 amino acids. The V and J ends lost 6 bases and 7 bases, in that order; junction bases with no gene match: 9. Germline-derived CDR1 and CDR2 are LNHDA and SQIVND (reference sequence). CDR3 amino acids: CASSPGTGSYGELFF. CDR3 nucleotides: TGTGCCAGTAGCCCCGGGACAGGGAGTTACGGGGAGCTGTTTTTT.

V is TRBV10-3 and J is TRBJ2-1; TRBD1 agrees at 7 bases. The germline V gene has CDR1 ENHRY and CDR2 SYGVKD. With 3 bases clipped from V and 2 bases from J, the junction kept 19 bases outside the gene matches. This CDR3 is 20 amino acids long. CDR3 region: CAISDPGQSVRVSAYNEQFF. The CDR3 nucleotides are TGTGCCATCAGTGACCCGGGACAGTCGGTTCGGGTTTCGGCCTACAATGAGCAGTTCTTC.

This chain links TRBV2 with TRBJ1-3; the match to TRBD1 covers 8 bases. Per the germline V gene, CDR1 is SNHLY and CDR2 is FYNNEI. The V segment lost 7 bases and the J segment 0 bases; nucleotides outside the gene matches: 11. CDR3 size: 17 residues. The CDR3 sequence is CASNDPPTGGSGNTIYF. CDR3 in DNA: TGTGCCAGCAATGATCCGCCAACAGGGGGCTCTGGAAACACCATATATTTT.

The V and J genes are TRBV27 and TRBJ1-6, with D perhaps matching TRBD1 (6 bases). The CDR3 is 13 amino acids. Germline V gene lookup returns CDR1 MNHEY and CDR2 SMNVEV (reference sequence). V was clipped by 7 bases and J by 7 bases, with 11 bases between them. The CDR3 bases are TGTGCCAGCATATGGCAGGGGAATTCACCCCTCCACTTT. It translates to CASIWQGNSPLHF.

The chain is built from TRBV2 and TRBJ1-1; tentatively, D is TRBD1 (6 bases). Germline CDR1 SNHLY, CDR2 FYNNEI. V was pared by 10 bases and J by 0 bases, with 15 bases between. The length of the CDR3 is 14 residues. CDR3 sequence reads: CATTSGGVNTEAFF. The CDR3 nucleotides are TGTGCCACCACATCGGGGGGCGTGAACACTGAAGCTTTCTTT.

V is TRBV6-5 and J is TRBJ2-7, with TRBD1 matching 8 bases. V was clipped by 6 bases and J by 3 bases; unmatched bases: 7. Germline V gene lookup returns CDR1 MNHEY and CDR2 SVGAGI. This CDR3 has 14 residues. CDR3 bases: TGTGCCAGCAGCCGGACAGGGAGTAGCTACGAGCAGTACTTC. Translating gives CASSRTGSSYEQYF.

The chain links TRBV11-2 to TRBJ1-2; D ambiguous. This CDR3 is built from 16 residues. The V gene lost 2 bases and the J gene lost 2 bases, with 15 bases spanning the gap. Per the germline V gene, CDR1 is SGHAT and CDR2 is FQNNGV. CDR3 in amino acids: CASSLNWRAANYGYTF. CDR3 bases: TGTGCCAGCAGCTTAAATTGGAGGGCAGCGAACTATGGCTACACCTTC.

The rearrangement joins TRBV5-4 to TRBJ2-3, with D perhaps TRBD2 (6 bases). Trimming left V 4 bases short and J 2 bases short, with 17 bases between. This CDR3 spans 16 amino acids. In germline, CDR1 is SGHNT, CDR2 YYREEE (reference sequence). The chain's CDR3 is CASSQPRDFATDTQYF. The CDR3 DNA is TGTGCCAGCAGCCAGCCCCGGGACTTCGCCACAGATACGCAGTATTTT.

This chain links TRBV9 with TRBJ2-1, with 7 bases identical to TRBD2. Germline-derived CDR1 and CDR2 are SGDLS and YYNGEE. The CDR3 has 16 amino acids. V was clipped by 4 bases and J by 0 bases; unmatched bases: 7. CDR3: CASSQKAGNSYNEQFF. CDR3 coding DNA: TGTGCCAGCAGCCAAAAAGCGGGGAACTCCTACAATGAGCAGTTCTTC. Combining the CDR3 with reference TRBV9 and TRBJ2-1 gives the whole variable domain DSGVTQTPKHLITATGQRVTLRCSPRSGDLSVYWYQQSLDQGLQFLIQYYNGEERAKGNILERFSAQQFPDLHSELNLSSLELGDSALYFCASSQKAGNSYNEQFFGPGTRLTVL.

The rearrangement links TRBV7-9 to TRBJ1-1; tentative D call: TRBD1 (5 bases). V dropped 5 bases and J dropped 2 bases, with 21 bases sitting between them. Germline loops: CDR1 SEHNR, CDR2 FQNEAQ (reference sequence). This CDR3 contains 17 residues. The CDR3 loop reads CASSQKPRGIFNTEAFF. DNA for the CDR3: TGTGCCAGCAGCCAAAAGCCTCGGGGGATCTTCAACACTGAAGCTTTCTTT.

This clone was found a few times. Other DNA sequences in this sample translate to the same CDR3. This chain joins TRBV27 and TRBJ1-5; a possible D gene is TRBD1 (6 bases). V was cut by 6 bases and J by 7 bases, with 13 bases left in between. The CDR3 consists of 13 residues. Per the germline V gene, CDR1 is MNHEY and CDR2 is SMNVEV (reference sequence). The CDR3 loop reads CASSLQGRQPQHF. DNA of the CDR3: TGTGCCAGCAGCCTTCAGGGGCGGCAGCCCCAGCATTTT.

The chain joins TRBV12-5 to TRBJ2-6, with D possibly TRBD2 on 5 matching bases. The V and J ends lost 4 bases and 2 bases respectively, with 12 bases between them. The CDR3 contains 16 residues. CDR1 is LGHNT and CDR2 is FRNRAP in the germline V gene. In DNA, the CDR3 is TGTGCTAGTGGTTCCCCCCGGGGTCCTGGGGCCAACGTCCTGACTTTC. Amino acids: CASGSPRGPGANVLTF.

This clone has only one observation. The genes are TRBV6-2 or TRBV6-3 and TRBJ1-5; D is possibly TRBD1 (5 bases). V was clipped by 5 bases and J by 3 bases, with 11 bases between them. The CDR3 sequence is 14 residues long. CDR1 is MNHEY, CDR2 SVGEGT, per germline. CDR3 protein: CASSPTRVNQPQHF. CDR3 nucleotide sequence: TGTGCCAGCAGTCCCACCAGGGTCAATCAGCCCCAGCATTTT.

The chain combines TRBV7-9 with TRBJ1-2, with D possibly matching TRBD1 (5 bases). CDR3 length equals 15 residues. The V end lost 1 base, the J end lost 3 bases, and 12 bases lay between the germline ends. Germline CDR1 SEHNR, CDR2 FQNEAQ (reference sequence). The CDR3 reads CASSLGIGDDYGYTF. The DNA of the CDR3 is TGTGCCAGCAGCTTAGGGATAGGGGATGACTATGGCTACACCTTC.

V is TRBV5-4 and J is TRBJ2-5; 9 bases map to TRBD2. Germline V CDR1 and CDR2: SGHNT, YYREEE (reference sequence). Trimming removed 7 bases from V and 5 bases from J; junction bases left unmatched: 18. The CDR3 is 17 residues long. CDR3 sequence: CASEAPGGLAGSETQYF. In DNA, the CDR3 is TGTGCCAGCGAAGCTCCCGGAGGGCTAGCGGGGTCGGAGACCCAGTACTTC. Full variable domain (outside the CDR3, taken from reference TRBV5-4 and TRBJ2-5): ETGVTQSPTHLIKTRGQQVTLRCSSQSGHNTVSWYQQALGQGPQFIFQYYREEENGRGNFPPRFSGLQFPNYSSELNVNALELDDSALYLCASEAPGGLAGSETQYFGPGTRLLVL.

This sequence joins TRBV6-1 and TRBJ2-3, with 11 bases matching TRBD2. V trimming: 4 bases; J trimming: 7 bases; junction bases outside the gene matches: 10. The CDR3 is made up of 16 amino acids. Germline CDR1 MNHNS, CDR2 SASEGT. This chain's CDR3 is CASSVLSGGAGHTQYF. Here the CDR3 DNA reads TGTGCCAGCAGTGTTCTTAGCGGGGGGGCGGGTCATACGCAGTATTTT.

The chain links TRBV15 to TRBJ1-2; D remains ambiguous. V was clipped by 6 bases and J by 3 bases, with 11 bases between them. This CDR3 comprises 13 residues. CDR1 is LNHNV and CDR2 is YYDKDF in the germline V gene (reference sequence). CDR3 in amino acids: CATRPRGDYGYTF. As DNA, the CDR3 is TGTGCCACCAGGCCCCGGGGAGACTATGGCTACACCTTC.

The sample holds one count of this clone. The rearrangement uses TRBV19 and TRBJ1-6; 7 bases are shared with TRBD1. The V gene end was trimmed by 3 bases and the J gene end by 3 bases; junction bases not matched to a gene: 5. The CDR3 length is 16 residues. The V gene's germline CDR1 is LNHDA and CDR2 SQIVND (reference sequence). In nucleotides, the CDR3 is TGTGCCAGTAGTATTGAGGGGGCCGGCTATAATTCACCCCTCCACTTT. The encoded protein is CASSIEGAGYNSPLHF.

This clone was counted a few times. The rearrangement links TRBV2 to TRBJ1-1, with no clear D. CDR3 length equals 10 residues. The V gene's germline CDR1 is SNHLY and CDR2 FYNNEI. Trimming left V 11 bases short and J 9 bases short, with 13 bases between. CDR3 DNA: TGTGCCTCCAAACGGGGTAAAGCTTTCTTT. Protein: CASKRGKAFF.

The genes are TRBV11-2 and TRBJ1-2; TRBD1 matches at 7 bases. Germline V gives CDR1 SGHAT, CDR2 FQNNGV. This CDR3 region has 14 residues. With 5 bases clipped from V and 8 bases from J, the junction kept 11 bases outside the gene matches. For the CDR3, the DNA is TGTGCCAGCAGCCCCGGGGACAGTCCAGACGGCTACACCTTC. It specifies CASSPGDSPDGYTF.

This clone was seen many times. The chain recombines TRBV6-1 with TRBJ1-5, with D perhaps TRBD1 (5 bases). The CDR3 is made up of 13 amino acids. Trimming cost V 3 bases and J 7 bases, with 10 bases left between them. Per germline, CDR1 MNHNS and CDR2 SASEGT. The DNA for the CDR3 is TGTGCCAGCAGTGATTGGGGGGGGCAGCCCCAGCATTTT. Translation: CASSDWGGQPQHF.

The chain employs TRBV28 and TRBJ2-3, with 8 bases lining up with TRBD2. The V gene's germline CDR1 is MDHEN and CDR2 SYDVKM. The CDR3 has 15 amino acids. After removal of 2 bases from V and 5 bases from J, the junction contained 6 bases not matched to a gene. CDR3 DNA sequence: TGTGCCAGCAGTTTAGCCGGGGGGGCCGGAGATACGCAGTATTTT. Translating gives CASSLAGGAGDTQYF.

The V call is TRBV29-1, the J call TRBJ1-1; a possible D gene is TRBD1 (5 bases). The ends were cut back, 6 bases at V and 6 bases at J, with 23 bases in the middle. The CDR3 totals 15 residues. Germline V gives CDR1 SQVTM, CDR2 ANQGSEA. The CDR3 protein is CSVSVFALGAAEAFF. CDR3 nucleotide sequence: TGCAGCGTCTCAGTATTCGCCCTAGGGGCCGCTGAAGCTTTCTTT.

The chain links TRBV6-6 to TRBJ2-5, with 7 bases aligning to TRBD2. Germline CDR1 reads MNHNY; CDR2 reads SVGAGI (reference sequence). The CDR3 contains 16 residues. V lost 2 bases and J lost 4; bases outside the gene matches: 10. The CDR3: CASSYPGLPHGETQYF. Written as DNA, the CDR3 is TGTGCCAGCAGTTACCCGGGACTACCCCACGGAGAGACCCAGTACTTC.